The rows below give T cell receptor beta chains drawn from one sample of a study of PD-L1 blockade in urothelial cancer. Clones were read by immunoSEQ multiplex PCR, and TCRdb kept only the in-frame ones, dropping some. The sample has 45,000 to 50,000 clones, about 91% seen once. Here the sequenced sample was PBMCs, taken around atezolizumab (anti-PD-L1) treatment. The receptors here all came from a man at least 80 years old with urothelial cancer. Both conserved end residues are part of each CDR3. D genes are given only for firm matches. Size tells how often a clone was seen (once, few, many) or the class of an expanded clone, and some rows leave it out.

V,D,length,J,size,CDR3,DNA
TRBV11-2,NA,13,TRBJ2-2,NA,CASSDWNTGELFF,TGTGCCAGCAGCGACTGGAACACCGGGGAGCTGTTTTTT
TRBV28,TRBD2,15,TRBJ2-7,NA,CASSSSSGIGYEQYF,TGTGCCAGCAGTTCCTCTAGCGGGATAGGATACGAGCAGTACTTC
TRBV28,NA,17,TRBJ2-7,NA,CASSPRGSSVRSYEQYF,TGTGCCAGCAGCCCCAGGGGGTCTAGCGTCCGATCCTACGAGCAGTACTTC
TRBV7-2,NA,15,TRBJ2-2,NA,CASSLYRANTGELFF,TGTGCCAGCAGCTTATACAGGGCTAACACCGGGGAGCTGTTTTTT
TRBV6-6,TRBD1,14,TRBJ1-5,NA,CASRGTGDGQPQHF,TGTGCCAGCAGAGGGACAGGGGATGGTCAGCCCCAGCATTTT
TRBV5-1,TRBD2,15,TRBJ2-7,NA,CASRGTSGSQDEQYF,TGCGCCAGCAGAGGGACTAGCGGGAGTCAGGACGAGCAGTACTTC
TRBV5-1,TRBD1,16,TRBJ1-4,NA,CASSLGPGQGDEKLFF,TGCGCCAGCAGCTTGGGACCGGGACAGGGGGATGAAAAACTGTTTTTT
TRBV5-6,TRBD2,17,TRBJ2-7,NA,CASSSYRTSGKHYEQYF,TGTGCCAGCAGCTCATATCGGACTAGCGGCAAACACTACGAGCAGTACTTC
TRBV6-1,TRBD1,15,TRBJ2-2,NA,CASSTGTGDTGELFF,TGTGCCAGCAGCACCGGGACAGGGGACACCGGGGAGCTGTTTTTT
TRBV7-2,TRBD1,15,TRBJ1-4,NA,CASSSKTGLSEKLFF,TGTGCCAGCAGCTCGAAGACAGGGTTATCTGAAAAACTGTTTTTT
TRBV11-2,NA,15,TRBJ2-7,NA,CASSLAPQAPYEQYF,TGTGCCAGCAGCTTAGCTCCGCAGGCCCCCTACGAGCAGTACTTC
TRBV30,NA,13,TRBJ1-3,NA,CAWSDRVGNTIYF,TGTGCCTGGAGTGATCGGGTTGGAAACACCATATATTTT
TRBV2,NA,14,TRBJ2-7,NA,CASSEGGATYEQYF,TGTGCCAGCAGTGAGGGGGGAGCCACCTACGAGCAGTACTTC
TRBV30,TRBD1,15,TRBJ1-5,NA,CAWSVGQGSNQPQHF,TGTGCCTGGAGTGTAGGACAGGGGAGCAATCAGCCCCAGCATTTT
TRBV25-1,NA,11,TRBJ2-1,NA,CASSGVNEQFF,TGTGCCAGCAGCGGGGTCAATGAGCAGTTCTTC
TRBV2,TRBD2,15,TRBJ2-7,NA,CASSDLRERRYEQYF,TGTGCCAGCAGTGATCTGCGGGAGCGTAGGTACGAGCAGTACTTC
TRBV4-3,NA,17,TRBJ2-7,NA,CASSQGSLRLGSYEQYF,TGCGCCAGCAGCCAAGGAAGCTTGAGACTAGGATCCTACGAGCAGTACTTC
TRBV7-8,NA,16,TRBJ2-7,NA,CASSLVATGVINEQYF,TGTGCCAGCAGCTTAGTGGCAACGGGAGTAATTAACGAGCAGTACTTC
TRBV2,NA,13,TRBJ1-1,once,CASRLRGGTEAFF,TGTGCCAGCAGACTAAGGGGGGGCACTGAAGCTTTCTTT
TRBV11-2,NA,14,TRBJ1-4,NA,CASSLGGSGEKLFF,TGTGCCAGCAGCTTGGGCGGAAGCGGGGAAAAACTGTTTTTT
TRBV5-4,NA,15,TRBJ2-5,NA,CASRSAGTSQETQYF,TGTGCCAGCAGGAGCGCAGGGACTTCCCAAGAGACCCAGTACTTC
TRBV2,NA,12,TRBJ1-3,NA,CASRSQANTIYF,TGTGCCAGCAGATCACAGGCAAACACCATATATTTT
TRBV6-5,NA,13,TRBJ2-7,NA,CASSGLASYEQYF,TGTGCCAGCAGTGGACTGGCATCCTACGAGCAGTACTTC
TRBV6-5,NA,14,TRBJ2-1,NA,CASTSGVGYNEQFF,TGTGCCAGCACGTCGGGGGTGGGCTACAATGAGCAGTTCTTC
TRBV28,NA,14,TRBJ2-1,NA,CASSLPSAYNEQFF,TGTGCCAGCAGTTTACCGTCCGCCTACAATGAGCAGTTCTTC
TRBV4-1,NA,19,TRBJ2-7,NA,CASSQDGLPGLIKTYEQYF,TGCGCCAGCAGCCAAGATGGCCTACCGGGACTCATCAAAACCTACGAGCAGTACTTC
TRBV19,TRBD1,14,TRBJ2-2,NA,CASTGGAGTGELFF,TGTGCCAGTACAGGGGGCGCAGGCACCGGGGAGCTGTTTTTT
TRBV9,TRBD1,15,TRBJ1-1,NA,CASSPDRGPNTEAFF,TGTGCCAGCAGCCCCGACAGGGGGCCGAACACTGAAGCTTTCTTT
TRBV18,TRBD1,16,TRBJ1-5,few,CASSRTTGDGVERQHF,TGTGCCAGCTCACGGACGACAGGGGACGGAGTGGAGCGCCAGCATTTT
TRBV5-6,NA,16,TRBJ1-1,NA,CASSSLGGRRNTEAFF,TGTGCCAGCAGCTCCCTGGGAGGTAGGCGGAACACTGAAGCTTTCTTT
TRBV7-2,TRBD1,15,TRBJ1-2,NA,CASSQQGALNYGYTF,TGTGCCAGCAGCCAACAGGGGGCGCTTAACTATGGCTACACCTTC
TRBV6-5,NA,14,TRBJ2-3,NA,CASRSGVHTDTQYF,TGTGCCAGCAGGTCAGGGGTGCACACAGATACGCAGTATTTT
TRBV18,TRBD1,15,TRBJ2-5,NA,CASSPSRGQVETQYF,TGTGCCAGCTCACCTAGCAGGGGGCAGGTGGAGACCCAGTACTTC
TRBV10-3,TRBD1,13,TRBJ1-3,NA,CAVKGTAGNTIYF,TGTGCCGTAAAAGGGACAGCTGGAAACACCATATATTTT
TRBV20-1,TRBD1,11,TRBJ2-7,NA,CSARTGGNQYF,TGCAGTGCTAGGACAGGGGGAAACCAGTACTTC
TRBV5-4,NA,15,TRBJ2-5,NA,CASSSGWGSRETQYF,TGTGCCAGCAGTAGCGGATGGGGGAGTCGGGAGACCCAGTACTTC
TRBV12-5,TRBD1,16,TRBJ1-1,NA,CASGLVLTGGGAEAFF,TGTGCTAGTGGTTTGGTACTGACAGGGGGGGGCGCTGAAGCTTTCTTT
TRBV5-1,NA,15,TRBJ1-2,NA,CASSLMAGAASGYTF,TGCGCCAGCAGCTTGATGGCAGGGGCAGCGTCGGGCTACACCTTC
TRBV28,TRBD1,16,TRBJ2-7,NA,CASGPNRDRTSYEQYF,TGTGCCAGCGGCCCAAATCGGGACAGGACTTCCTACGAGCAGTACTTC
TRBV4-3,TRBD2,16,TRBJ2-1,NA,CASSQGLAGGNNEQFF,TGCGCCAGCAGCCAAGGACTAGCGGGAGGTAACAATGAGCAGTTCTTC
TRBV5-1,TRBD2,15,TRBJ2-2,NA,CASSPLAGNTGELFF,TGCGCCAGCAGCCCACTAGCGGGAAACACCGGGGAGCTGTTTTTT
TRBV5-5,TRBD2,16,TRBJ2-3,NA,CASSLSAGGLTDTQYF,TGTGCCAGCAGCTTGAGCGCGGGAGGCCTCACAGATACGCAGTATTTT
TRBV28,TRBD1,15,TRBJ1-5,NA,CASRSGQGGNQPQHF,TGTGCCAGCAGGTCAGGGCAGGGGGGTAATCAGCCCCAGCATTTT
TRBV25-1,NA,11,TRBJ2-5,NA,CASSVKETQYF,TGTGCCAGCAGTGTTAAAGAGACCCAGTACTTC
TRBV15,NA,17,TRBJ1-2,NA,CATSRDLSRGLNYGYTF,TGTGCCACCAGCAGAGATCTCTCAAGGGGGTTGAACTATGGCTACACCTTC
TRBV19,NA,14,TRBJ1-1,NA,CASSIGREGTEAFF,TGTGCCAGTAGTATTGGCAGGGAAGGCACTGAAGCTTTCTTT
TRBV27,NA,15,TRBJ2-1,NA,CASSSSIQGLNEQFF,TGTGCCAGCAGTTCCTCAATACAGGGTCTAAATGAGCAGTTCTTC
TRBV7-9,NA,13,TRBJ1-1,NA,CASSLVAGTEAFF,TGTGCCAGCAGCTTAGTAGCGGGAACTGAAGCTTTCTTT
TRBV28,TRBD1,14,TRBJ2-7,once,CASSRTGMDYEQYF,TGTGCCAGCAGTAGGACAGGGATGGACTACGAGCAGTACTTC
TRBV18,TRBD1,17,TRBJ1-5,NA,CASSLDRTSYSNQPQHF,TGTGCCAGCTCACTGGACAGGACCTCATATAGCAATCAGCCCCAGCATTTT
TRBV30,NA,13,TRBJ2-2,NA,CAWSATSTGELFF,TGTGCCTGGAGCGCTACTTCCACCGGGGAGCTGTTTTTT
TRBV4-2,TRBD1,15,TRBJ1-2,NA,CASSQAEGQNYGYTF,TGTGCCAGCAGCCAAGCGGAGGGACAGAACTATGGCTACACCTTC
TRBV11-2,NA,14,TRBJ2-1,NA,CASSLTGFYNEQFF,TGTGCCAGCAGCTTAACCGGTTTCTACAATGAGCAGTTCTTC
TRBV11-3,NA,13,TRBJ2-7,NA,CASSLDDSAAQYF,TGTGCCAGCAGCTTAGATGACAGCGCAGCGCAGTACTTC
TRBV30,NA,13,TRBJ1-5,NA,CAWRGGVHQPQHF,TGTGCCTGGAGAGGAGGGGTACATCAGCCCCAGCATTTT
TRBV27,TRBD2,15,TRBJ2-3,NA,CASSLSSGGTDTQYF,TGTGCCAGCAGTTTATCCAGCGGGGGCACAGATACGCAGTATTTT